Listed below are T cell receptor beta chains from one sample, sequenced in a study of blood T cell repertoires in COVID-19. Measured with immunoSEQ multiplex PCR; TCRdb has only the in-frame clones, and not every one. The table records fewer than 300,000 clones, under 90% of them present only once. Sequenced sample: peripheral blood. All receptors derive from a man aged 45-65 years with COVID-19, enrolled during active disease. Both conserved end residues are part of each CDR3. A D gene is named only where the DNA matches it firmly. Expanded clones get a size class; other rows say once, few or many, or leave the size out.

TGTGCCAGCAGCTTAGCGAGGACAGGGATGGGCACTGAAGCTTTCTTT | CASSLARTGMGTEAFF | TRBV7-2 | TRBD1 | 16 | TRBJ1-1 | NA
TGTGCCAGCTCGGCAAGGACTAGCGGGTTCAACGAGCAGTACTTC | CASSARTSGFNEQYF | TRBV18 | TRBD2 | 15 | TRBJ2-7 | once
TGTGCCAGCAGCCTGGGACAGGGCCAGCTCTACGAGCAGTACTTC | CASSLGQGQLYEQYF | TRBV4-2 | TRBD1 | 15 | TRBJ2-7 | NA
TGTGCCATCACTGGGACAGCCTCTGGAAACACCATATATTTT | CAITGTASGNTIYF | TRBV10-3 | TRBD1 | 14 | TRBJ1-3 | few
TGTGCCAGCAGTTCTAGATTTGCCCACGAGCAGTACTTC | CASSSRFAHEQYF | TRBV6-2/TRBV6-3 | NA | 13 | TRBJ2-7 | NA
TGTGCCAGCAGCTTGGGGCAGGGGGGTGAAAAACTGTTTTTT | CASSLGQGGEKLFF | TRBV5-8 | TRBD1 | 14 | TRBJ1-4 | NA
TGTGCCAGCGGCCGCACAGATACGCAGTATTTT | CASGRTDTQYF | TRBV5-6 | NA | 11 | TRBJ2-3 | once
TGTGCCAGCTCACCAACCGGGACTAGTCTGGGCGAGCAGTACTTC | CASSPTGTSLGEQYF | TRBV18 | TRBD2 | 15 | TRBJ2-7 | NA
TGTGCCAGCAGCCAAGATCTACTAGCCTACGAGCAGTACTTC | CASSQDLLAYEQYF | TRBV3-1/TRBV3-2 | NA | 14 | TRBJ2-7 | NA
TGTGCCAGCAGTTTAATATGGGGGGGCTCTGGAAACACCATATATTTT | CASSLIWGGSGNTIYF | TRBV28 | NA | 16 | TRBJ1-3 | NA
TGTGCCAGCTCAACCGAAGGGGTTCAAGGGGAGCTGTTTTTT | CASSTEGVQGELFF | TRBV18 | NA | 14 | TRBJ2-2 | NA
TGTGCCAGTAGTATAGGGAAGGACAGACGGGCTTTT | CASSIGKDRRAF | TRBV19 | NA | 12 | TRBJ1-1 | NA
TGTGCCAGCAGTTTTCCCCCTAGCGGGGGGCGGACTGAAGCTTTCTTT | CASSFPPSGGRTEAFF | TRBV6-2/TRBV6-3 | NA | 16 | TRBJ1-1 | few
TGTGCCAGCAGCATAAAACGAAAACAGGCAGATACGCAGTATTTT | CASSIKRKQADTQYF | TRBV21-1 | NA | 15 | TRBJ2-3 | once
TGTGCCTGGAGTCAAGGGGTTTACAGGGGGACCCAGACGCCCCAGCATTTT | CAWSQGVYRGTQTPQHF | TRBV30 | TRBD1 | 17 | TRBJ1-5 | once
TGTGCCAGCAGCCAAGGGTGGGCACGCCACGAGCAGTACTTC | CASSQGWARHEQYF | TRBV3-1/TRBV3-2 | NA | 14 | TRBJ2-7 | NA
TGTGCCAGCAGCCGAAGAAGGGACTTCGTGAGCTCCTACAATGAGCAGTTCTTC | CASSRRRDFVSSYNEQFF | TRBV14 | NA | 18 | TRBJ2-1 | NA
TGTGCCACCAGCAGAGAGGGACAGGGACCGTACAATGAGCAGTTCTTC | CATSREGQGPYNEQFF | TRBV15 | TRBD1 | 16 | TRBJ2-1 | NA
TGCAGCTCTCTGGGGACAGGGGGAAAAGCTGAAGCTTTCTTT | CSSLGTGGKAEAFF | TRBV29-1 | TRBD1 | 14 | TRBJ1-1 | NA
TGTGCCAGCGGAACAGGGGGCGTCGGAAACACCATATATTTT | CASGTGGVGNTIYF | TRBV11-1 | TRBD1 | 14 | TRBJ1-3 | NA
TGCGCCAGCAGCCCCGGGACAGGGAATGCTTTCTTT | CASSPGTGNAFF | TRBV4-1 | TRBD1 | 12 | TRBJ1-1 | NA
TGTGCCAGCAGCCAAGCGGAACAAATACCGGGACTAGCGGGCACAGATACGCAGTATTTT | CASSQAEQIPGLAGTDTQYF | TRBV3-1/TRBV3-2 | TRBD2 | 20 | TRBJ2-3 | NA
TGTGCCAGCAGCTCACCCTGGGTAGCGCCCTTTTATAGCAATCAGCCCCAGCATTTT | CASSSPWVAPFYSNQPQHF | TRBV5-4 | NA | 19 | TRBJ1-5 | NA
TGCAGCGTTGAGAGGCCCGGGGGTGCACCTAATGAAAAACTGTTTTTT | CSVERPGGAPNEKLFF | TRBV29-1 | NA | 16 | TRBJ1-4 | NA
TGTGCCAGCAGCCCTCGAAGGGGGGGGCAGTACTTC | CASSPRRGGQYF | TRBV7-2 | NA | 12 | TRBJ2-7 | once
TGTGCCAGCTCACCAGGGACAGGGGGCGAGCAGTACTTC | CASSPGTGGEQYF | TRBV18 | TRBD1 | 13 | TRBJ2-7 | NA
TGTGCCAGCAAGGCAGGCAGCACAACTAATGAAAAACTGTTTTTT | CASKAGSTTNEKLFF | TRBV7-9 | NA | 15 | TRBJ1-4 | NA